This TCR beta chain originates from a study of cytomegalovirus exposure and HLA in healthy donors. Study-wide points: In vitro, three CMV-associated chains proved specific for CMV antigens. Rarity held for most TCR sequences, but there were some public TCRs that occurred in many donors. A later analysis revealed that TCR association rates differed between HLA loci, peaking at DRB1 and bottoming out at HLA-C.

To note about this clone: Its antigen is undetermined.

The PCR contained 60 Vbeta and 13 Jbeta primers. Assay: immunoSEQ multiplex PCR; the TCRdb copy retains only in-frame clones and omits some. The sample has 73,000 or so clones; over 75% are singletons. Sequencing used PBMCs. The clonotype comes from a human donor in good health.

CDR3 region: CASRGPGQGAGQPQHF. As DNA, the CDR3 is TGTGCCAGTAGGGGACCGGGACAGGGAGCCGGTCAGCCCCAGCATTTT. The chain is built from TRBV19 and TRBJ1-5, with 9 bases matching TRBD1. This CDR3 is built from 16 residues. The ends lost 6 bases at V and 6 bases at J; junction bases unmatched: 12. Germline-derived CDR1 and CDR2 are LNHDA and SQIVND (reference sequence).